One sample yielded the 10 T cell receptor beta chains listed below, sequenced in a study of shared clonotypes between healthy human individuals. Assay used: immunoSEQ multiplex PCR; TCRdb lists only in-frame clones, some missing. The data show about 530,000 clones, almost 97% seen once. The sequenced sample consisted of naive CD4+ T cells sorted from blood. The subset is: CD45RA+ positively selected. These receptors were collected from a woman in her thirties in good health.

A single count supports this clone. V gene TRBV10-1 combines with J gene TRBJ2-5, with unresolved D. The CDR3 has 14 residues. V was clipped by 0 bases and J by 1 base, with 6 bases between them. CDR1 is WNHNN and CDR2 is SYGVQD in the germline V gene (reference sequence). The CDR3 loop is CASSESAAQETQYF. CDR3 nucleotide sequence: TGCGCCAGCAGTGAGTCGGCAGCCCAAGAGACCCAGTACTTC.

The count of this clone is one. The CDR3 is CATSSRGRDYNEQFF. The CDR3 region has the DNA TGTGCCACCAGCAGCCGCGGGAGGGATTACAATGAGCAGTTCTTC. The chain joins TRBV15 to TRBJ2-1; TRBD2 agrees at 9 bases. V shed 3 bases, J shed 4 bases, and the junction held 4 bases outside the gene matches. The CDR3 covers 15 residues. Germline CDR1 and CDR2: LNHNV and YYDKDF (reference sequence).

The CDR3 reads CASSLGGGLRNTEAFF. Written as DNA, the CDR3 is TGTGCCAGCAGCTTGGGAGGGGGCCTAAGGAACACTGAAGCTTTCTTT. This chain links TRBV5-4 with TRBJ1-1; 7 bases are shared with TRBD1. Trimming took 0 bases from V and 1 from J; bases not matched to a gene: 6. The CDR3 contains 16 residues. CDR1 and CDR2 (germline): SGHNT, YYREEE (reference sequence).

This clone showed up just once. The gene calls are TRBV28 and TRBJ1-2; 12 bases are a match to TRBD1. The V gene's germline CDR1 is MDHEN and CDR2 SYDVKM. The CDR3 has 14 amino acids. V shed 5 bases, J shed 4 bases, and the junction held 2 bases outside the gene matches. The CDR3 sequence: CASSQGQGAYGYTF. CDR3 in DNA: TGTGCCAGCAGTCAGGGACAGGGGGCCTATGGCTACACCTTC.

This chain uses TRBV29-1 with TRBJ2-7, with 10 bases that match TRBD1. Losses at the gene ends were 6 bases for V and 9 bases for J; bases not matched to a gene: 14. Germline V lookup: CDR1 SQVTM, CDR2 ANQGSEA. The CDR3 spans 14 residues. The CDR3, as DNA: TGCAGCGTCCTACCAACCGGGACAGGGGCCTCGCAGTACTTC. This translates into CSVLPTGTGASQYF.

The V gene is TRBV2, the J gene TRBJ2-7; 10 bases line up with TRBD1. The germline V gene encodes CDR1 SNHLY and CDR2 FYNNEI. The length of the CDR3 is 16 residues. Trimming removed 2 bases from V and 5 bases from J; junction bases left unmatched: 9. The CDR3 spells CASSEFGTGDFHEQYF. As DNA, the CDR3 is TGTGCCAGCAGTGAATTCGGGACAGGGGATTTCCACGAGCAGTACTTC.

This chain links TRBV28 with TRBJ1-1; no clear D. V was cut by 6 bases and J by 6 bases, with 17 bases left in between. The germline CDR1 and CDR2 sequences are MDHEN and SYDVKM. This CDR3 has 14 residues. The CDR3 nucleotides read TGTGCCAGCAGCCCAGCCATTTCGGGCGCTGAAGCTTTCTTT. Translated, it gives CASSPAISGAEAFF.

The chain joins TRBV10-3 to TRBJ2-2, with 7 positions matching TRBD2. This CDR3 has 16 residues. The junction had 3 bases not matched to a gene; V was cut back by 1 base and J by 1 base. The germline CDR1 and CDR2 sequences are ENHRY and SYGVKD. In DNA, the CDR3 is TGTGCCATCAGTGAGTTCGGCGGGGGGAACACCGGGGAGCTGTTTTTT. This sequence encodes CAISEFGGGNTGELFF.

This clone was recorded only once. The genes are TRBV6-5 and TRBJ1-5; D is ambiguous. V was clipped by 3 bases and J by 5 bases, with 11 bases between them. CDR3 size: 14 residues. Germline CDR1 is MNHEY and CDR2 is SVGAGI. The CDR3 protein is CASSYRGRDQPQHF. The CDR3, as DNA: TGTGCCAGCAGTTATCGGGGTAGGGATCAGCCCCAGCATTTT.

V gene TRBV2 combines with J gene TRBJ1-5; a possible D gene is TRBD1 (5 bases). V was clipped by 7 bases and J by 0 bases, with 22 bases between them. Germline-derived CDR1 and CDR2 are SNHLY and FYNNEI. The CDR3 totals 18 residues. The CDR3 nucleotides are TGTGCCAGCAATCGGGGACCGGACTCGGGATATAGCAATCAGCCCCAGCATTTT. Translation: CASNRGPDSGYSNQPQHF.